This TCR beta chain was sequenced in a study of shared clonotypes between healthy human individuals. Whole-study findings and limits: Among non-shared clonotypes, generation probabilities were lower than among those shared by all four donors.

Germline loops: CDR1 SGHRS, CDR2 YFSETQ. The V and J ends lost 4 bases and 5 bases, in that order; junction bases with no gene match: 5. The CDR3 length is 13 residues. Negatively enriched CD4+ T cells were divided by CD45RA into naive and memory. For each subset, genomic DNA was distributed in equal portions over several immunoSEQ plates. Data came from immunoSEQ multiplex PCR; TCRdb stores just in-frame clones and leaves some out. The sample lists millions of clones, approximately 95% occurring once. As to this clone: Its antigen is undetermined.

Sequenced material: naive CD4+ T cells from PBMCs. Subset described: CD45RA+ positively selected. The TCR originated in a man aged 18 to 30 in good health. Some clones in this sample may be carry-over from other donors' samples. The rearrangement links TRBV5-1 to TRBJ2-7; 8 nucleotides line up with TRBD2. Here the CDR3 reads CASSPSGSHEQYF. The CDR3, as DNA: TGCGCCAGCAGCCCGAGCGGGAGTCACGAGCAGTACTTC.